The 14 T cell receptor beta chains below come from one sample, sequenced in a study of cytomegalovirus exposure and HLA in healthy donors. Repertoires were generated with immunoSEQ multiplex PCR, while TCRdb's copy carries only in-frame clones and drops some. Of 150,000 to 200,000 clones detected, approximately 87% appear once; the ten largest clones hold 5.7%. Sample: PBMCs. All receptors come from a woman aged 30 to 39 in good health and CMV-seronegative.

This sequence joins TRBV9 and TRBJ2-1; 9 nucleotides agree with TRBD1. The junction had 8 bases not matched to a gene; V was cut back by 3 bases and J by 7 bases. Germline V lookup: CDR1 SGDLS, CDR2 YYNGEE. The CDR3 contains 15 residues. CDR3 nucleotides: TGTGCCAGCAGCGGCACAAGGACAGGGGTAAATGAGCAGTTCTTC. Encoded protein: CASSGTRTGVNEQFF.

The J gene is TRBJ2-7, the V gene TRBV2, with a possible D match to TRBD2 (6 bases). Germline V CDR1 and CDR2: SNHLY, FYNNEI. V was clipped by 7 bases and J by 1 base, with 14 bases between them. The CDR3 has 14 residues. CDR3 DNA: TGTGCCAGCATGCCAGGGACTGGGTCCTACGAGCAGTACTTC. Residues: CASMPGTGSYEQYF.

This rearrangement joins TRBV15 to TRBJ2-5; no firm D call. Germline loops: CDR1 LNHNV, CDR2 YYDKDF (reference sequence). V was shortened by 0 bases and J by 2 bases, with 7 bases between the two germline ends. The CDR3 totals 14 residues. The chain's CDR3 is CATSREGLQETQYF. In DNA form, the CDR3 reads TGTGCCACCAGCAGAGAGGGCCTGCAAGAGACCCAGTACTTC.

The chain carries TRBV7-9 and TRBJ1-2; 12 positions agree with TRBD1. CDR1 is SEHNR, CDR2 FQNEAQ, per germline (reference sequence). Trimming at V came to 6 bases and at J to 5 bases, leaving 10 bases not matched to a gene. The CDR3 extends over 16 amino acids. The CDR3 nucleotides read TGTGCCAGCAGTCCTCCGGGACAGGGGGCTGGGTATGGCTACACCTTC. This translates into CASSPPGQGAGYGYTF.

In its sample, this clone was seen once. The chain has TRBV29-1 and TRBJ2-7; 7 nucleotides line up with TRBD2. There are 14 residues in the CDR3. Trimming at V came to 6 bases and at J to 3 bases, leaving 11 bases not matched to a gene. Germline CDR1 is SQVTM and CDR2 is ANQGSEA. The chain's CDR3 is CSVLRTSVFYEQYF. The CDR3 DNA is TGCAGCGTACTGAGGACTAGTGTCTTCTACGAGCAGTACTTC.

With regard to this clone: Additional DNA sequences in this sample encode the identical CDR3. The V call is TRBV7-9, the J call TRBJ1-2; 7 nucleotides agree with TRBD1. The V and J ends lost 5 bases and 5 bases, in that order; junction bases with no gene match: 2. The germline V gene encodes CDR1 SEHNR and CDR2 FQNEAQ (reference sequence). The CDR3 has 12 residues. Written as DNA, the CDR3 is TGTGCCAGCAGCCCAGGGGGATATGGCTACACCTTC. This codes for CASSPGGYGYTF.

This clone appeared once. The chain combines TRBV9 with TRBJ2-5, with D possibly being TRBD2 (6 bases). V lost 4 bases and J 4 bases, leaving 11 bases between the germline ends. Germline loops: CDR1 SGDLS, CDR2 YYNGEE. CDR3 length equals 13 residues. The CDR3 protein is CASSRAGGETQYF. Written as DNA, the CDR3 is TGTGCCAGCAGCAGGGCCGGGGGAGAGACCCAGTACTTC.

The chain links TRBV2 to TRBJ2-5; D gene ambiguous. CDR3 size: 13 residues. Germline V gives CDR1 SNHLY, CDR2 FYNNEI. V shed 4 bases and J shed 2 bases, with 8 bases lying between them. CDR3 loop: CASSGGNQETQYF. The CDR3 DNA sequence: TGTGCCAGCAGTGGTGGCAATCAAGAGACCCAGTACTTC.

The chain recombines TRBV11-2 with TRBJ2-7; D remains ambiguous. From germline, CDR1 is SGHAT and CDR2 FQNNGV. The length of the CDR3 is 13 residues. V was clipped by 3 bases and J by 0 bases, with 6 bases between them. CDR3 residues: CASSFGFSYEQYF. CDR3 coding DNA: TGTGCCAGCAGCTTTGGGTTCTCCTACGAGCAGTACTTC. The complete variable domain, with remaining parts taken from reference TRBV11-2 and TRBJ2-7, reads EAGVAQSPRYKIIEKRQSVAFWCNPISGHATLYWYQQILGQGPKLLIQFQNNGVVDDSQLPKDRFSAERLKGVDSTLKIQPAKLEDSAVYLCASSFGFSYEQYFGPGTRLTVT.

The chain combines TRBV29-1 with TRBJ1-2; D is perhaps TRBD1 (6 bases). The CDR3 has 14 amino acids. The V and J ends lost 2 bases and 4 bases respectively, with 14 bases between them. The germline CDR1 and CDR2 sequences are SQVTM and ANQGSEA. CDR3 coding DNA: TGCAGCGTTGAAAGGGGGGGGCGCGGCTATGGCTACACCTTC. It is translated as CSVERGGRGYGYTF.

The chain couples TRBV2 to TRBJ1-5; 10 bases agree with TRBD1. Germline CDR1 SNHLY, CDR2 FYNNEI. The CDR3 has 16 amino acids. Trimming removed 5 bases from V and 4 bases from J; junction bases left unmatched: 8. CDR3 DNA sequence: TGTGCCAGCAGTCCGGGACAGGGGATTAGGAATCAGCCCCAGCATTTT. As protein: CASSPGQGIRNQPQHF.

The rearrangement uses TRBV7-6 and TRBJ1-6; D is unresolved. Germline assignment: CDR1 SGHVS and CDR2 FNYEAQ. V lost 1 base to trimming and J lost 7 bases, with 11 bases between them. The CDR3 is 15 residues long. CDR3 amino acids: CASSLEGRINSPLHF. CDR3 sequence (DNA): TGTGCCAGCAGCTTAGAAGGCAGGATAAATTCACCCCTCCACTTT.

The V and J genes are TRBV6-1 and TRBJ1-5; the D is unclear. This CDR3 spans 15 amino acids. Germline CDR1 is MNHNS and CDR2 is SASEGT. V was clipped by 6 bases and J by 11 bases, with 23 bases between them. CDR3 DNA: TGTGCCAGCAGGAACGAAAAGGGTGCAACCTACTCCCAGCATTTT. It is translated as CASRNEKGATYSQHF.

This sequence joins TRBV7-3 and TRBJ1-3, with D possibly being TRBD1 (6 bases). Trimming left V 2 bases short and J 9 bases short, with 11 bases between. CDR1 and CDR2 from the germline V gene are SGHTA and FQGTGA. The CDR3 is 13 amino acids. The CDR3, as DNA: TGTGCCAGCAGCTTATCGGCGGGGGCCACCATATATTTT. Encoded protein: CASSLSAGATIYF.